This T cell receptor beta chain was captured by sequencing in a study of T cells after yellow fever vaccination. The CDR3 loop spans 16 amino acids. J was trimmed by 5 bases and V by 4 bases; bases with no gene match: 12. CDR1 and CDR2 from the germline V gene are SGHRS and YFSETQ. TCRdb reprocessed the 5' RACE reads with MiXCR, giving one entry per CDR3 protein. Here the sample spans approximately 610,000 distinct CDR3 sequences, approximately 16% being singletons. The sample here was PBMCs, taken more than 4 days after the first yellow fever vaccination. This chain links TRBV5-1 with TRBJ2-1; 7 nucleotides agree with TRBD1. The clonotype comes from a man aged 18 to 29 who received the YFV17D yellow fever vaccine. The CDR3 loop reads CASSHGTANRDNEQFF. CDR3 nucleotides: TGCGCCAGCAGCCACGGGACAGCCAATAGGGACAATGAGCAGTTCTTC. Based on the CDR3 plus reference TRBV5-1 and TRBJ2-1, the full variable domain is KAGVTQTPRYLIKTRGQQVTLSCSPISGHRSVSWYQQTPGQGLQFLFEYFSETQRNKGNFPGRFSGRQFSNSRSEMNVSTLELGDSALYLCASSHGTANRDNEQFFGPGTRLTVL.